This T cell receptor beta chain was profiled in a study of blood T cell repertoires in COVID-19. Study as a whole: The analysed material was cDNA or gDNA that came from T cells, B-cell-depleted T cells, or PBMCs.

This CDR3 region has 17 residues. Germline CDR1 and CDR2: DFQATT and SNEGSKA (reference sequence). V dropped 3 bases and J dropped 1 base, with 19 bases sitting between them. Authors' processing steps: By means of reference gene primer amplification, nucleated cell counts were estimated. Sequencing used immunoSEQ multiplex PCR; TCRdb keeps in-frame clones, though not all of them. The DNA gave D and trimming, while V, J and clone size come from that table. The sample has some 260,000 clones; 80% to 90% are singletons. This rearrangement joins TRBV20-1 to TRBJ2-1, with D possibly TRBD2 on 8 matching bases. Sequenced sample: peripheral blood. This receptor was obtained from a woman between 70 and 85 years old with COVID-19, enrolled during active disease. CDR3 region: CSASWGSGTESYNEQFF. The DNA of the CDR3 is TGCAGTGCTAGTTGGGGTAGCGGGACAGAGTCCTACAATGAGCAGTTCTTC.